Here is one T cell receptor (beta chain) with its context. Its antigen is currently unknown. The germline gives CDR1 MRHNA, CDR2 SNTAGT. Trimming took 0 bases from V and 6 from J, leaving 8 bases between them. The length of the CDR3 is 13 residues. Data came from immunoSEQ multiplex PCR; TCRdb stores just in-frame clones and leaves some out. Of fewer than 80,000 clones in the sample, 98% were seen once. This specimen belongs to a study of Tregs in tolerant kidney transplant recipients. Study results and limitations: Activated donor B cell expansion appeared to reveal the most relevant donor-specific TCRbeta repertoire.

The chain couples TRBV6-4 to TRBJ1-1; D gene uncertain. This TCR was recovered from a human donor who received a combined kidney and bone marrow transplant. The sample consisted of Tregs from blood, taken before the transplant. CDR3 sequence: CASSDSRASEAFF. The CDR3, as DNA: TGTGCCAGCAGTGACTCCCGAGCCTCTGAAGCTTTCTTT.